Below are 27 T cell receptor beta chains sequenced from a single sample in a study of regulatory T cells in long-lasting Graves disease. Investigators prepared the TCR beta libraries by applying iRepertoire HTBI primers and Arm-PCR of CDR3 regions. TCRdb re-called the multiplex PCR reads with MiXCR, one entry per CDR3 protein. Here the sample spans around 500,000 distinct CDR3 sequences, less than 25% being singletons. Time point specified: persistent/refractory GD, antithyroid drugs over 5 years with positive TRAb. The TCR library used RNA extracted from PBMCs. This sample comprised peripheral blood mononuclear cells (PBMCs), obtained when the disease was refractory, from a patient treated with antithyroid drugs. The receptors here all came from a female donor with Graves disease.

This clonotype occurred many times. This rearrangement joins TRBV30 to TRBJ1-5, with D hard to call. V was trimmed by 0 bases and J by 3 bases, leaving 9 bases between them. In germline, CDR1 is GTSNPN, CDR2 SVGIG (reference sequence). This CDR3 comprises 14 residues. The CDR3 loop reads CAWSVGGNNQPQHF. CDR3 nucleotide sequence: TGTGCCTGGAGTGTAGGAGGGAACAATCAGCCCCAGCATTTT.

The chain couples TRBV27 to TRBJ2-5, with 9 bases identical to TRBD1. V shed 7 bases, J shed 5 bases, and the junction held 11 bases outside the gene matches. Germline V CDR1 and CDR2: MNHEY, SMNVEV (reference sequence). This CDR3 spans 15 amino acids. This CDR3 is CASMRGQGVSETQYF. The CDR3 DNA is TGTGCCAGCATGCGGGGACAGGGAGTGTCGGAGACCCAGTACTTC.

This clonotype has a count of ten or more. The chain links TRBV6-5 to TRBJ2-7, with D unresolved. The V gene's germline CDR1 is MNHEY and CDR2 SVGAGI. Trimming left V 2 bases short and J 4 bases short, with 3 bases between. CDR3 size: 11 residues. CDR3 bases: TGTGCCAGCAGTTACCGGTACGAGCAGTACTTC. It codes for CASSYRYEQYF.

This clonotype was counted between two and nine times. This chain links TRBV7-2 with TRBJ2-5, with a tentative D call TRBD2 (5 bases). V shed 9 bases and J shed 2 bases, with 19 bases lying between them. CDR1 SGHTA and CDR2 FQGNSA come from the germline V gene. The CDR3 is 15 residues long. CDR3 sequence (DNA): TGTGCCAGTAGCCCAATAGCGACGCCACAAGAGACCCAGTACTTC. This translates into CASSPIATPQETQYF. The full variable domain, rest sourced from reference TRBV7-2 and TRBJ2-5, is GAGVSQSPSNKVTEKGKDVELRCDPISGHTALYWYRQSLGQGLEFLIYFQGNSAPDKSGLPSDRFSAERTGGSVSTLTIQRTQQEDSAVYLCASSPIATPQETQYFGPGTRLLVL.

The J gene is TRBJ2-3, the V gene TRBV15; D possibly corresponds to TRBD2 (6 bases). The CDR3 sequence is 13 residues long. CDR1 is LNHNV, CDR2 YYDKDF, per germline (reference sequence). The V end lost 1 base, the J end lost 4 bases, and 6 bases lay between the germline ends. CDR3 DNA: TGTGCCACCAGCAGAGGGGGGGCAGATACGCAGTATTTT. Its translation is CATSRGGADTQYF.

This clonotype was detected a few times. The chain has TRBV19 and TRBJ2-5, with 11 nucleotides matching TRBD2. CDR1 is LNHDA, CDR2 SQIVND, per germline (reference sequence). The CDR3 consists of 16 residues. The V gene end was trimmed by 4 bases and the J gene end by 2 bases; junction bases not matched to a gene: 6. The CDR3 spells CASSTRGLAEQETQYF. The CDR3 coding sequence is TGTGCCAGTAGTACTAGGGGACTAGCGGAGCAAGAGACCCAGTACTTC.

The V call is TRBV30, the J call TRBJ1-1; D is unclear. The CDR3 spans 15 residues. The V end was cut by 3 bases, the J end by 4 bases, with 18 bases between. The germline V gene has CDR1 GTSNPN and CDR2 SVGIG (reference sequence). CDR3 sequence (DNA): TGTGCCTGGAGGCCTGTAGCTGGGGAGGGCACTGAAGCTTTCTTT. Translation: CAWRPVAGEGTEAFF.

In this sample, this clonotype turned up a few times. This sequence joins TRBV11-1 and TRBJ2-3, with unresolved D. CDR1 is SGHAT and CDR2 is FQDESV in the germline V gene (reference sequence). The CDR3 spans 12 residues. The V gene lost 8 bases and the J gene lost 4 bases, with 10 bases spanning the gap. This CDR3 reads CASGTGADTQYF. CDR3 DNA: TGTGCCAGCGGTACTGGGGCAGATACGCAGTATTTT.

There are many counts of this clonotype. The V and J genes are TRBV7-8 and TRBJ2-2; possibly TRBD2 for D (5 bases). Trimming removed 6 bases from V and 6 bases from J, with 11 bases in between. CDR1 is SGHVS and CDR2 is FQNEAQ in the germline V gene. The CDR3 runs 13 residues. The CDR3: CASSSPGAGELFF. CDR3 bases: TGTGCCAGCAGTTCCCCCGGGGCCGGGGAGCTGTTTTTT.

This clonotype appeared a few times. This chain links TRBV11-2 with TRBJ2-2, with a tentative D call TRBD2 (6 bases). The CDR3 is 18 residues long. V lost 0 bases to trimming and J lost 0 bases, with 14 bases between them. Germline V lookup: CDR1 SGHAT, CDR2 FQNNGV. This chain's CDR3 is CASSLDPSVLTNTGELFF. The DNA for the CDR3 is TGTGCCAGCAGCTTAGATCCTAGCGTACTAACGAACACCGGGGAGCTGTTTTTT.

This clonotype came up many times. The chain is built from TRBV30 and TRBJ2-5, with 9 bases aligning to TRBD1. With V trimmed by 3 bases and J by 4 bases, 6 bases remained unmatched. The CDR3 runs to 14 residues. Germline V gives CDR1 GTSNPN, CDR2 SVGIG (reference sequence). The CDR3 nucleotides read TGTGCCTGGAGGGAGGGACAGGGATCAGAGACCCAGTACTTC. Translating it yields CAWREGQGSETQYF.

The chain recombines TRBV7-9 with TRBJ2-7; D might be TRBD1 or TRBD2, each matching 5 bases. Germline loops: CDR1 SEHNR, CDR2 FQNEAQ (reference sequence). V was shortened by 6 bases and J by 1 base, with 16 bases between the two germline ends. This CDR3 has 15 amino acids. Here the CDR3 DNA reads TGTGCCAGCAGTCCAGGCCCGGGACGGTCCTACGAGCAGTACTTC. It specifies CASSPGPGRSYEQYF.

This clonotype was seen at least ten times. The CDR3 bases are TGTGCCAGCAGAAAAGGACAGGTCAGCAATCAGCCCCAGCATTTT. This encodes CASRKGQVSNQPQHF. The chain links TRBV6-1 to TRBJ1-5, with 7 nucleotides matching TRBD1. Trimming at V came to 6 bases and at J to 1 base, leaving 6 bases not matched to a gene. The CDR3 totals 15 residues. Germline lookup yields CDR1 MNHNS and CDR2 SASEGT.

The rearrangement links TRBV9 to TRBJ1-2, with TRBD1 identical over 8 bases. After removal of 3 bases from V and 2 bases from J, the junction contained 3 bases not matched to a gene. Germline CDR1 is SGDLS and CDR2 is YYNGEE. This CDR3 is built from 14 residues. In nucleotides, the CDR3 is TGTGCCAGCAGCGAAAGGACAGGGAACTATGGCTACACCTTC. Its translation: CASSERTGNYGYTF. Full variable domain (rest looked up from reference TRBV9 and TRBJ1-2): DSGVTQTPKHLITATGQRVTLRCSPRSGDLSVYWYQQSLDQGLQFLIQYYNGEERAKGNILERFSAQQFPDLHSELNLSSLELGDSALYFCASSERTGNYGYTFGSGTRLTVV.

In its sample, this clonotype was seen many times. The chain uses TRBV6-9 and TRBJ2-5; D is ambiguous. CDR3 size: 13 residues. V lost 3 bases, J lost 4 bases, and 9 bases lay in between. Germline lookup yields CDR1 MNHGY and CDR2 SVAAGI. The CDR3 region has the DNA TGTGCCAGCAGTTACCAGCGTGGAGAGACCCAGTACTTC. It yields the protein CASSYQRGETQYF.

This rearrangement joins TRBV9 to TRBJ2-7, with D unresolved. This CDR3 contains 13 residues. The germline gives CDR1 SGDLS, CDR2 YYNGEE. V was clipped by 4 bases and J by 5 bases, with 13 bases between them. This CDR3 reads CASSSYLRDEQYF. CDR3 nucleotides: TGTGCCAGCAGCTCTTACCTCCGGGACGAGCAGTACTTC.

This clonotype was observed many times. J is TRBJ1-1 and V is TRBV28; D possibly corresponds to TRBD1 (5 bases). V lost 8 bases and J 2 bases, leaving 9 bases between the germline ends. The CDR3 is made up of 12 amino acids. Germline lookup yields CDR1 MDHEN and CDR2 SYDVKM. CDR3 DNA: TGTGCCAGCGGCGGGGACAACACTGAAGCTTTCTTT. Its translation is CASGGDNTEAFF. Filled out from reference TRBV28 and TRBJ1-1, the complete variable domain reads DVKVTQSSRYLVKRTGEKVFLECVQDMDHENMFWYRQDPGLGLRLIYFSYDVKMKEKGDIPEGYSVSREKKERFSLILESASTNQTSMYLCASGGDNTEAFFGQGTRLTVV.

This clonotype was found many times. V gene TRBV28 combines with J gene TRBJ2-5, with D maybe TRBD1 (6 bases). The CDR3 is 14 residues long. CDR1 and CDR2 (germline): MDHEN, SYDVKM. Trimming pared 5 bases from V and 3 bases from J, leaving 13 bases between. CDR3 in amino acids: CASSTPTGKETQYF. CDR3 DNA sequence: TGTGCCAGCAGTACGCCGACAGGAAAAGAGACCCAGTACTTC.

The CDR3 reads CASSQDPQGYSYEQYF. The DNA for the CDR3 is TGCGCCAGCAGCCAAGATCCGCAGGGGTACTCCTACGAGCAGTACTTC. The rearrangement joins TRBV4-1 to TRBJ2-7, with D possibly being TRBD1 (6 bases). The germline V gene encodes CDR1 MGHRA and CDR2 YSYEKL. The V gene lost 0 bases and the J gene lost 0 bases, with 12 bases spanning the gap. This CDR3 comprises 16 residues.

This clonotype was detected many times. The rearrangement links TRBV5-1 to TRBJ2-2, with 8 bases lining up with TRBD1. V was clipped by 4 bases and J by 4 bases; unmatched bases: 6. The germline V gene has CDR1 SGHRS and CDR2 YFSETQ. The CDR3 has 15 amino acids. The CDR3 is CASSPLDRVTGELFF. CDR3 sequence (DNA): TGCGCCAGCAGCCCCCTGGACAGGGTCACCGGGGAGCTGTTTTTT.

V and J are TRBV7-3 and TRBJ1-1; D is unresolved. Germline loops: CDR1 SGHTA, CDR2 FQGTGA. The CDR3 covers 13 residues. The V end lost 2 bases, the J end lost 4 bases, and 8 bases lay between the germline ends. The CDR3: CASSLERSTEAFF. The CDR3 DNA reads as TGTGCCAGCAGCTTAGAAAGGAGCACTGAAGCTTTCTTT. Together with reference TRBV7-3 and TRBJ1-1, the CDR3 gives the full variable domain: GAGVSQTPSNKVTEKGKYVELRCDPISGHTALYWYRQSLGQGPEFLIYFQGTGAADDSGLPNDRFFAVRPEGSVSTLKIQRTERGDSAVYLCASSLERSTEAFFGQGTRLTVV.

This clonotype occurred many times. The chain joins TRBV28 to TRBJ2-2, with a weak D call TRBD2 (5 bases). Germline lookup yields CDR1 MDHEN and CDR2 SYDVKM. The CDR3 is 18 amino acids. V shed 7 bases and J shed 1 base, with 22 bases lying between them. CDR3 nucleotides: TGTGCCAGCAACCCCCTATCCTTTTTCGGGGAGAACACCGGGGAGCTGTTTTTT. This sequence encodes CASNPLSFFGENTGELFF.

The chain has TRBV25-1 and TRBJ1-2, with D tentatively TRBD1 (6 bases). CDR1 and CDR2 from the germline V gene are MGHDK and SYGVNS. V was clipped by 5 bases and J by 3 bases, with 13 bases between them. This CDR3 spans 14 amino acids. Written as DNA, the CDR3 is TGTGCCAGCAGTCCGGGGGGGGCCCACTATGGCTACACCTTC. Its protein product is CASSPGGAHYGYTF.

This clonotype was detected a few times. The CDR3 region is CASSQGRGPNEKLFF. The CDR3 DNA reads as TGCGCCAGCAGCCAAGGAAGGGGGCCTAATGAAAAACTGTTTTTT. The chain links TRBV4-1 to TRBJ1-4; 7 nucleotides match TRBD1. The germline gives CDR1 MGHRA, CDR2 YSYEKL. This CDR3 spans 15 amino acids. Unmatched junction bases numbered 2, after V lost 1 base and J lost 3 bases.

J is TRBJ2-7 and V is TRBV20-1; the match to TRBD2 covers 14 bases. V was clipped by 5 bases and J by 1 base; unmatched bases: 13. The V gene's germline CDR1 is DFQATT and CDR2 SNEGSKA (reference sequence). This CDR3 is 18 amino acids long. The CDR3 loop is CSAPPIGTSGSISYEQYF. The CDR3 DNA reads as TGCAGTGCTCCACCTATCGGGACTAGCGGGAGTATATCCTACGAGCAGTACTTC.

This clonotype has ten or more counts. The chain recombines TRBV27 with TRBJ2-7; D tentatively reads TRBD1 or TRBD2 (6 bases each). There are 15 residues in the CDR3. Trimming took 3 bases from V and 3 from J, leaving 15 bases between them. The germline gives CDR1 MNHEY, CDR2 SMNVEV (reference sequence). The CDR3 sequence: CASSFGGPRNYEQYF. CDR3 bases: TGTGCCAGCAGTTTTGGGGGGCCCAGGAACTACGAGCAGTACTTC.

This clonotype was observed a handful of times. The chain joins TRBV19 to TRBJ2-2; 8 nucleotides align to TRBD2. Trimming cost V 10 bases and J 0 bases; bases outside gene matches: 19. Germline-derived CDR1 and CDR2 are LNHDA and SQIVND (reference sequence). CDR3 length: 19 amino acids. The chain's CDR3 is CATPRPTSAPKANTGELFF. The DNA of the CDR3 is TGTGCCACGCCTAGACCGACTAGCGCCCCAAAAGCGAACACCGGGGAGCTGTTTTTT.